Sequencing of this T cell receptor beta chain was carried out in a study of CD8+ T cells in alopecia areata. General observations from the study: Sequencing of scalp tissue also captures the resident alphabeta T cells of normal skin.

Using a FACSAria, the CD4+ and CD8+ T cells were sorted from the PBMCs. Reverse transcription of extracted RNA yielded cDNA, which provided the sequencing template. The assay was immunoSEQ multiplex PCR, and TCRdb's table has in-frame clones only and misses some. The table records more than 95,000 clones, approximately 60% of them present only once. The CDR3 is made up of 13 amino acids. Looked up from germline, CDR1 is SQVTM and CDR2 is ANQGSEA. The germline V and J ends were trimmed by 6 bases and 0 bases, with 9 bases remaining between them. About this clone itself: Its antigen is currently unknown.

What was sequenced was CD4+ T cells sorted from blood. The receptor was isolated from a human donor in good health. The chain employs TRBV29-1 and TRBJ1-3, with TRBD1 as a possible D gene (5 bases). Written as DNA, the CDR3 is TGCAGCGTACAGGAGAACTCTGGAAACACCATATATTTT. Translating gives CSVQENSGNTIYF.